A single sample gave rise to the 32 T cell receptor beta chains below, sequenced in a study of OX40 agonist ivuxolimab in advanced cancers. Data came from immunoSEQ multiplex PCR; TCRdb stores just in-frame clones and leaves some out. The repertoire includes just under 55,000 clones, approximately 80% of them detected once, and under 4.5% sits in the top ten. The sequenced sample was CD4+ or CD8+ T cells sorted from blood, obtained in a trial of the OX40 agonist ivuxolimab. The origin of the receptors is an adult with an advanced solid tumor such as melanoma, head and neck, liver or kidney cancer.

CDR3 residues: CASSEASRPTDTQYF. CDR3 nucleotides: TGTGCCAGTAGTGAGGCTAGCAGACCCACAGATACGCAGTATTTT. This sequence joins TRBV19 and TRBJ2-3; D is possibly TRBD2 (5 bases). V was shortened by 5 bases and J by 2 bases, with 14 bases between the two germline ends. Germline V CDR1 and CDR2: LNHDA, SQIVND (reference sequence). This CDR3 is built from 15 residues.

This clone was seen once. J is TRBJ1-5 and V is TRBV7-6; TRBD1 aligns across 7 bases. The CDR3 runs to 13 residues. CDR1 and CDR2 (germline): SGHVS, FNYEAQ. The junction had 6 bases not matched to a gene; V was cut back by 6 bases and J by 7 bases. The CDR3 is CASSRGPRQPQHF. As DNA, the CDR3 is TGTGCCAGCAGTAGGGGGCCGCGGCAGCCCCAGCATTTT.

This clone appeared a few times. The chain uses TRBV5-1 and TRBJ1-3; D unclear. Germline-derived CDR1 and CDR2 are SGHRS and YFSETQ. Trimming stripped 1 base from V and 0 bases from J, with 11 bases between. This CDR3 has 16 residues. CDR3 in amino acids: CASSLQAGPSGNTIYF. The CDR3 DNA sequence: TGCGCCAGCAGCTTGCAGGCCGGACCCTCTGGAAACACCATATATTTT.

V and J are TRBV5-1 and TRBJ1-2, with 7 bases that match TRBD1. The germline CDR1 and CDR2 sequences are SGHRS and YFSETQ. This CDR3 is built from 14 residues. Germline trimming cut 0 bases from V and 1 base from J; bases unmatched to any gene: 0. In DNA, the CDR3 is TGCGCCAGCAGCTTGGACAGGGGTAACTATGGCTACACCTTC. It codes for CASSLDRGNYGYTF.

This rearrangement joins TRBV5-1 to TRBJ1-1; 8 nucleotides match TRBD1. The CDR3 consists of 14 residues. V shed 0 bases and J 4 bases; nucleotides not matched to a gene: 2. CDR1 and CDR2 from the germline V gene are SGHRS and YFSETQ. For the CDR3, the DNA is TGCGCCAGCAGCTTGGCACAGGGGGGCACTGAAGCTTTCTTT. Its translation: CASSLAQGGTEAFF.

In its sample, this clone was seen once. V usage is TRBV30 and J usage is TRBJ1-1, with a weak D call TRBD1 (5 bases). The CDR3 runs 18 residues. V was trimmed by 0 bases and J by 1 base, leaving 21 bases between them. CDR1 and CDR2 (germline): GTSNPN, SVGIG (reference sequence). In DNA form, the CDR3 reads TGTGCCTGGAGTGTTTTGGGGGGATCGGTTAAAGGGAACACTGAAGCTTTCTTT. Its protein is CAWSVLGGSVKGNTEAFF.

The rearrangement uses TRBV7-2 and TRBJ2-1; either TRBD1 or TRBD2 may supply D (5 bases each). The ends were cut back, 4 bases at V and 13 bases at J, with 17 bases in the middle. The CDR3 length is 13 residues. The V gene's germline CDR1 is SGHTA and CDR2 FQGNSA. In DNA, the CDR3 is TGTGCCAGCAGCTCTAGGAATGGGGGAGTCCAGTTCTTC. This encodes CASSSRNGGVQFF.

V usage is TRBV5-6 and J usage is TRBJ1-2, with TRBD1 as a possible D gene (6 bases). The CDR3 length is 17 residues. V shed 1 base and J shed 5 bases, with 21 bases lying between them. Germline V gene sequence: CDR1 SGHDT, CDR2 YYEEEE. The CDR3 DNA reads TGTGCCAGCAGCTTGTCGGGTACGGGGGGCCGAGTTTATGGCTACACCTTC. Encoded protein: CASSLSGTGGRVYGYTF.

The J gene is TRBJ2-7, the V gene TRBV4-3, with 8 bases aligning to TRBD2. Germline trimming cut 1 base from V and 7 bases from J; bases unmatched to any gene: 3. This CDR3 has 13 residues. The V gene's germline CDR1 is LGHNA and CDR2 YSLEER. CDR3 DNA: TGCGCCAGCAGCCAAGGTCCGGGGGGGGAGCAGTACTTC. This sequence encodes CASSQGPGGEQYF.

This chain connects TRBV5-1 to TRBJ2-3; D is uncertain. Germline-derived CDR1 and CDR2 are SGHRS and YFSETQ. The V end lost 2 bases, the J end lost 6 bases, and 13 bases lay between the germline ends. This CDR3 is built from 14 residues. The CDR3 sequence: CASSLAWSADTQYF. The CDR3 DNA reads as TGCGCCAGCAGCTTAGCCTGGTCCGCGGATACGCAGTATTTT. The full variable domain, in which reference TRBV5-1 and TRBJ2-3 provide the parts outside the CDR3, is KAGVTQTPRYLIKTRGQQVTLSCSPISGHRSVSWYQQTPGQGLQFLFEYFSETQRNKGNFPGRFSGRQFSNSRSEMNVSTLELGDSALYLCASSLAWSADTQYFGPGTRLTVL.

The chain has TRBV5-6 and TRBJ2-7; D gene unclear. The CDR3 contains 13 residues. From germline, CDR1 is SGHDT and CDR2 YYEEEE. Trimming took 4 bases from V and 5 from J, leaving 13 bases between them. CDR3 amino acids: CASSGLDLDEQYF. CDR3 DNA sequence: TGTGCCAGCAGCGGATTAGACTTGGACGAGCAGTACTTC.

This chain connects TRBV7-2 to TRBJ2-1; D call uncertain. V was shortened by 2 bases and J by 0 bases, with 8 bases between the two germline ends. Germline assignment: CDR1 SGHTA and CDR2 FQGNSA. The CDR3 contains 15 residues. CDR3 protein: CASSLSSDSYNEQFF. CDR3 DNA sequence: TGTGCCAGCAGCTTAAGCAGCGACTCCTACAATGAGCAGTTCTTC.

CDR3: CATTERGAYNEQFF. The CDR3 region has the DNA TGTGCCACCACCGAGCGGGGGGCCTACAATGAGCAGTTCTTC. V usage is TRBV18 and J usage is TRBJ2-1, with 9 bases lining up with TRBD2. CDR3 length: 14 residues. Germline CDR1 KGHSH, CDR2 LQKENI. V shed 10 bases, J shed 2 bases, and the junction held 6 bases outside the gene matches. Complete variable domain (other parts from reference TRBV18 and TRBJ2-1): NAGVMQNPRHLVRRRGQEARLRCSPMKGHSHVYWYRQLPEEGLKFMVYLQKENIIDESGMPKERFSAEFPKEGPSILRIQQVVRGDSAAYFCATTERGAYNEQFFGPGTRLTVL.

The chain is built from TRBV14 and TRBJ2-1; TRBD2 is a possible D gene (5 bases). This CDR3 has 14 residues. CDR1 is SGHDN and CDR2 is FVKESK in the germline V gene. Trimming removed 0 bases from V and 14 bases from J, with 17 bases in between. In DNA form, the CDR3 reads TGTGCCAGCAGCCAAGATATGGTTGCGGGCTGGGAGTTCTTC. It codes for CASSQDMVAGWEFF.

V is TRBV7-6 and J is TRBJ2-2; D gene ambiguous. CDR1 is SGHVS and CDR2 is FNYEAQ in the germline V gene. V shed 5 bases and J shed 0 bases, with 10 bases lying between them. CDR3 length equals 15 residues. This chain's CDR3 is CASSPVLANTGELFF. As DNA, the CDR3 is TGTGCCAGCAGCCCCGTGTTAGCGAACACCGGGGAGCTGTTTTTT.

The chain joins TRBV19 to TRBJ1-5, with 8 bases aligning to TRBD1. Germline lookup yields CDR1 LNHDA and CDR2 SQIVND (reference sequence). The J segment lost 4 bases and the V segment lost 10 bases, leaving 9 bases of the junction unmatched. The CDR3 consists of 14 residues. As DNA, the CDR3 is TGTGCCACCACCTTTGGACAGGGAAATCAGCCCCAGCATTTT. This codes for CATTFGQGNQPQHF.

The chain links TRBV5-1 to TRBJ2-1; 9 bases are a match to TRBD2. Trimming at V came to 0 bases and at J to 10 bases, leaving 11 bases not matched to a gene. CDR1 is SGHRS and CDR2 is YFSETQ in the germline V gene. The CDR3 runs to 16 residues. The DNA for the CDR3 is TGCGCCAGCAGCTTGGTCCCTAGCGGGACGGCCAAAGAGCAGTTCTTC. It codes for CASSLVPSGTAKEQFF.

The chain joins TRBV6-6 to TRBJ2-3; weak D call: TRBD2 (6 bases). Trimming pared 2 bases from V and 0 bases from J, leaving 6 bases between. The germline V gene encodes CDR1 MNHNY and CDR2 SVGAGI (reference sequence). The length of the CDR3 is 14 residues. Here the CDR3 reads CASSYGGSTDTQYF. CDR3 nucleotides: TGTGCCAGCAGTTACGGGGGGAGCACAGATACGCAGTATTTT.

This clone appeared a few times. The chain's CDR3 is CASSLGRDRRSGYTF. The CDR3, as DNA: TGTGCCAGCAGTTTAGGCCGGGACAGGCGCTCTGGCTACACCTTC. The rearrangement uses TRBV28 and TRBJ1-2; 8 bases map to TRBD1. This CDR3 is 15 amino acids long. V was pared by 2 bases and J by 7 bases, with 9 bases of the junction left unmatched. Germline V gene data show CDR1 as MDHEN and CDR2 as SYDVKM.

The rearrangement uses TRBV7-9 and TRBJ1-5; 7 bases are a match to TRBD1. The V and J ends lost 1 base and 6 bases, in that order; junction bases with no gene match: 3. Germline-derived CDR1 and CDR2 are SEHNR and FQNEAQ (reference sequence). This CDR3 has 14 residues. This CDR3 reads CASSLGQGGQPQHF. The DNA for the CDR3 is TGTGCCAGCAGCTTAGGACAGGGCGGTCAGCCCCAGCATTTT.

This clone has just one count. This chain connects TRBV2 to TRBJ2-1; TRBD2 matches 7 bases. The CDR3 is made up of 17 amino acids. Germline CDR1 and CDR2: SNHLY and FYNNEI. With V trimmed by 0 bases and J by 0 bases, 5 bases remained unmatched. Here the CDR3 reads CASSEAGLLYSYNEQFF. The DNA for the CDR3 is TGTGCCAGCAGTGAAGCGGGACTACTTTACTCCTACAATGAGCAGTTCTTC.

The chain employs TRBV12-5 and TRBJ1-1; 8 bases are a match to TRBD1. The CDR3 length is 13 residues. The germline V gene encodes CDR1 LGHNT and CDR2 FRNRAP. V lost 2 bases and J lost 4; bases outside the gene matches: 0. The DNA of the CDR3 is TGTGCTAGTGGTTTGACAGGGGGCACTGAAGCTTTCTTT. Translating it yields CASGLTGGTEAFF.

CDR3 in DNA: TGCGCCAGCAGTAGGGGCGCGGGAGGGTCCTACGAGCAGTACTTC. Amino acids: CASSRGAGGSYEQYF. This rearrangement joins TRBV10-1 to TRBJ2-7; 9 nucleotides agree with TRBD2. V lost 5 bases, J lost 1 base, and 6 bases stayed unmatched. The CDR3 runs to 15 residues. Germline lookup yields CDR1 WNHNN and CDR2 SYGVQD (reference sequence).

Written as DNA, the CDR3 is TGTGCCAGCAGCTTAGAAGGGGGGAGGGCAGATACGCAGTATTTT. Translation: CASSLEGGRADTQYF. V and J are TRBV7-9 and TRBJ2-3; weak D call: TRBD2 (7 bases). The CDR3 covers 15 residues. Trimming removed 1 base at V and 4 bases at J, with 12 bases between. Germline values: CDR1 SEHNR, CDR2 FQNEAQ (reference sequence).

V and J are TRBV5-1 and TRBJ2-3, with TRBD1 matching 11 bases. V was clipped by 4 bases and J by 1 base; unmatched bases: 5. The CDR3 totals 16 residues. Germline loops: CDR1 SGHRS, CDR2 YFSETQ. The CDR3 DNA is TGCGCCAGCAGCCCAGCGGGACAGGGGGGCACAGATACGCAGTATTTT. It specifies CASSPAGQGGTDTQYF.

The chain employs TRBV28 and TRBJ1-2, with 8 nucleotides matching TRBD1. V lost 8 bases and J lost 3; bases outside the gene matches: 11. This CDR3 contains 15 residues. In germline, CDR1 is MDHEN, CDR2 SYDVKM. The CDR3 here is CASAGTGTGHYGYTF. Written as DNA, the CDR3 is TGTGCCAGCGCCGGCACCGGGACAGGACACTATGGCTACACCTTC.

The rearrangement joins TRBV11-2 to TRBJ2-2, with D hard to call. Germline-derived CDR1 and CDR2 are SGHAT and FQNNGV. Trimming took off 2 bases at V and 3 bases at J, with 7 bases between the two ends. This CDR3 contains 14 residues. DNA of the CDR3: TGTGCCAGCAGCTTAAGCCTGGACACCGGGGAGCTGTTTTTT. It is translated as CASSLSLDTGELFF.

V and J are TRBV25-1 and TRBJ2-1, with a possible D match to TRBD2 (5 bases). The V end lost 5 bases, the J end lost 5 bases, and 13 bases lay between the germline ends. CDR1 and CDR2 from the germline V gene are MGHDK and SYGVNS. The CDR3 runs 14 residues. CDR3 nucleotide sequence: TGTGCCAGCAGTTTCGGAGGCTGGGACAATGAGCAGTTCTTC. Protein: CASSFGGWDNEQFF. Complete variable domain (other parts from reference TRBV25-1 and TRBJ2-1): EADIYQTPRYLVIGTGKKITLECSQTMGHDKMYWYQQDPGMELHLIHYSYGVNSTEKGDLSSESTVSRIRTEHFPLTLESARPSHTSQYLCASSFGGWDNEQFFGPGTRLTVL.

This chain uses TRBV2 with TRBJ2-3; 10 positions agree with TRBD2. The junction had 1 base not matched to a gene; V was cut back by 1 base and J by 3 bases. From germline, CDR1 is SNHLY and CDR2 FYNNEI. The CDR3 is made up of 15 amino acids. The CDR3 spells CASSEVGLATDTQYF. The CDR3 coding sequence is TGTGCCAGCAGTGAAGTGGGACTAGCGACAGATACGCAGTATTTT.

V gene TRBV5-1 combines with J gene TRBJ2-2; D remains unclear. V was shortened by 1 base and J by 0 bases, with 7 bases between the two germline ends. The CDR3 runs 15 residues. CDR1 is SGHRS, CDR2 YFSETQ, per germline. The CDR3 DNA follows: TGCGCCAGCAGCTTGCAGATCACGAACACCGGGGAGCTGTTTTTT. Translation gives CASSLQITNTGELFF.

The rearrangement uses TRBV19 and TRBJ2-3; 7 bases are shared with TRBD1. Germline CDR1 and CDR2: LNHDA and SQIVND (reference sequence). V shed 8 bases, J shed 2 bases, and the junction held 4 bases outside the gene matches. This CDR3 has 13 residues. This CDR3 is CASGGQATDTQYF. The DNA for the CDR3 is TGTGCCAGTGGAGGACAGGCCACAGATACGCAGTATTTT.

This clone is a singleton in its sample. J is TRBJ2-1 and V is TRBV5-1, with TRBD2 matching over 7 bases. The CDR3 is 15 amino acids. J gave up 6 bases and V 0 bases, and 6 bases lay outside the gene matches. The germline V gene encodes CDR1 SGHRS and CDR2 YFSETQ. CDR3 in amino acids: CASSLDGRRTNEQFF. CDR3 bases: TGCGCCAGCAGCTTGGACGGGAGGAGGACCAATGAGCAGTTCTTC.